Only a few counts were recorded for the clone carrying this TCR beta chain. Its target is not known. The data originate from a study of cytomegalovirus exposure and HLA in healthy donors. Findings of the study overall: A later analysis showed that HLA-associated TCR beta chains had undergone more clonal expansion than equally common others. The study flagged 150 to 200 TCR beta chains as cytomegalovirus-associated. Later on, a genetic analysis was performed. It linked a missense variant in DCLRE1C with V- and J-gene trimming of TCR beta. The authors assumed roughly uniform sequencing depth across donors for presence/absence analyses.

Trimming at V came to 4 bases and at J to 6 bases, leaving 8 bases not matched to a gene. There are 15 residues in the CDR3. Germline assignment: CDR1 LGHNA and CDR2 YNFKEQ. Amplification used 60 Vbeta primers and 13 Jbeta primers. The method was immunoSEQ multiplex PCR; TCRdb's version includes in-frame clones alone and lacks a portion of them. The repertoire holds around 78,000 clones, 65% to 80% seen once, with 8.5% to 14% in the top ten. What was sequenced was PBMCs. The TCR sequence derives from a woman in her thirties or forties in good health and CMV-seropositive. V gene TRBV4-2 combines with J gene TRBJ2-3, with 9 bases fitting TRBD2. CDR3 in amino acids: CASSPDSGGWDTQYF. The CDR3 DNA reads as TGTGCCAGCAGCCCAGACAGCGGGGGGTGGGATACGCAGTATTTT.